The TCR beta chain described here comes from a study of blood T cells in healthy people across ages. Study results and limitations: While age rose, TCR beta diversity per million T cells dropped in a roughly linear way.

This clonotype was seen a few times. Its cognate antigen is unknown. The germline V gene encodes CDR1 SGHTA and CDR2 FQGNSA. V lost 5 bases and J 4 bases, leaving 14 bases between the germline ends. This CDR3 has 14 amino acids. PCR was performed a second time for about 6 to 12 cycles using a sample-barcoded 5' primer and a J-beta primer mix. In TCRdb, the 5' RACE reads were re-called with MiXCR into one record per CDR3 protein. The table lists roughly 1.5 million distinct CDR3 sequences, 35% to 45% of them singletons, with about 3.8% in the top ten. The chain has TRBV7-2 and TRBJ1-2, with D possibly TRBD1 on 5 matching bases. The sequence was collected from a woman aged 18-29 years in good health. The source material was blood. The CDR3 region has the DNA TGTGCCAGCAGCCCCAGACAGAATTTCTATGGCTACACCTTC. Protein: CASSPRQNFYGYTF.